The entry below describes one TCR beta chain. This clonotype was seen ten or more times. The clone's antigen remains unknown. Per-nucleotide qualities are absent, and no much larger clonotype sits a single base away. This sample was taken from a study of identical twins listed by TCRdb under 2016. The study in broad terms: To test whether fetal clonotypes persist, the study used deep sequencing on TCR alpha and beta repertoires from monozygotic twins, unrelated adults of various ages, and cord blood. Replicate twin experiments were performed at different times using different library preparation protocols to rule out contamination. Overall study outcomes, separate from this receptor: Recombination models systematically underestimated out-of-frame TCR alpha sharing in monozygotic twins but agreed with sharing between unrelated individuals. Fewer insertions were carried by abundant cord blood beta clonotypes; a weaker similar trend was observed in young adult naive repertoires, while no such trend was observed in memory repertoires. Conclusions relied on cross-sectional statistical analysis, since the same donors could not be followed over many years. Excess twin sharing in beta out-of-frame sequences was weaker because fewer shared sequences lowered the signal-to-noise ratio. Zero-insertion analyses could be partly confounded by invariant T cells such as MAIT and iNKT, though diverse VJ usage argued against such confounding for most clonotypes. Out-of-frame TCR alpha sequences shared between twins showed an excess of low generation-probability sequences compared with coincidental sharing between unrelated individuals.

Only healthy Caucasian donors were included. Three pairs of female monozygotic twins, all aged about 18 to 30 years, made up the twin cohort. Positive isolation kits from Invitrogen were used to isolate the CD4+ and CD8+ T cell populations. Libraries were prepared through 5' RACE. Sequencing was performed on an Illumina HiSeq 2000. A universal primer binding site was introduced by template switching, and a unique molecular identifier was present in the final cDNA, enabling accurate counting of TCR cDNA molecules. Specific primers in the conserved constant-segment region were used to synthesize first-strand cDNA for TCR alpha and beta chains. To control for contamination, every cDNA library carried two barcodes: a SMART-Mk sample barcode plus Illumina barcodes. Two successive PCR steps introduced TruSeq adapter sequences along with Illumina sample barcodes. TCR alpha and beta cDNA libraries were sequenced on the Illumina HiSeq platform with custom primers. Concerning the study's data processing: MiGEC processed the raw reads to extract unique molecular identifiers, while MiXCR was used to determine the CDR3 positions. For each individual, recombination models were inferred using an EM algorithm with the repgenHMM and IGoR tools. The tcR package in R was used for shared clonotype analysis, with sharing normalized by the product of cloneset sizes. To study raw recombination free of thymic and clonal selection effects, out-of-frame nonproductive sequences were analyzed. TCRdb's own reprocessing of the public reads used fastp at Q25 and MiXCR and kept productive beta chains. Entries are consolidated by CDR3 protein sequence, retaining the most common genes and DNA. The V and J calls shown here were made by TCRdb, not taken from the authors' results. Present in this sample are a few hundred thousand distinct CDR3 sequences, over 5.5% of which were seen just once. The top ten clones comprise approximately 15% of the sample.

From cysteine to phenylalanine, the CDR3 is 15 amino acids long. The DNA shown is the 45-base CDR3, in frame from base 1. The germline V gene specifies SNHLY as CDR1 and FYNNEI as CDR2. V is clipped by 3 bases and J by 4 bases, and the sequence between their germline boundaries is 10 bases long. The same data also contributed to another study, on T cells expressing NK-cell markers. The second study also describes: TCR beta-chain repertoires were profiled in sorted CD3+CD56+NKG2C+, CD3+CD56+NKG2C- and CD3+CD56-NKG2C+ T-cell subsets from several donors. Of the eight sequenced donors, seven were found to be HCMV-seropositive and one was found to be HCMV-seronegative. In several experiments an anti-gammadeltaTCR antibody was added to restrict sorting to alphabetaTCR-expressing T cells. In over five donors, the dominant CD3+CD56+NKG2C+ clonotypes were among the top 10 CD8+ clonotypes and accounted for about 1.0-7.5% of CD8+ T cells. Those dominant clonotypes were again the most abundant among CD3+CD56-NKG2C+ cells in several donors, at roughly 28.3-60.1%. Whether the expanded NKG2C-expressing T cell clones were specific for HCMV antigens was left unclear. Randomly selected healthy volunteers, three men and five women, were used as the eight sequenced donors. A commercial ELISA kit detecting HCMV-specific IgG in serum was used to determine HCMV serostatus. MIGEC handled demultiplexing of the reads and grouping by UMI, while MiTCR was used to assemble and quantify clonotypes. To exclude erroneous sequences, only TCR cDNA sequences supported by at least two reads were retained. The tcR package was used for downstream repertoire analysis, and clonotypes were matched between fractions using CDR3 nucleotide sequence together with V segment. VDJmatch was used to annotate antigen specificity against VDJdb, with one amino acid substitution in CDR3 permitted.

This chain is built from TRBV2 and TRBJ2-6, with the D gene not confidently named. Material: CD8+ T cells sorted from blood. This receptor was obtained from a woman between 18 and 29 years old in good health. The bases read TGTGCCAGCAGTGACTTCAGTACCGGGGCCAACGTCCTGACTTTC. Its amino acids are CASSDFSTGANVLTF.